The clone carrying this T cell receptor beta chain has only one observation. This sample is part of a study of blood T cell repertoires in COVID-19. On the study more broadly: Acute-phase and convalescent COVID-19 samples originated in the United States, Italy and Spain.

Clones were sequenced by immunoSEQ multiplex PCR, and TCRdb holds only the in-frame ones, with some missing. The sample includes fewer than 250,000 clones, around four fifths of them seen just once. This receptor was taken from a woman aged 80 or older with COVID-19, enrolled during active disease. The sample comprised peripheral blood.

The DNA for the CDR3 is TGTGCCAGCAGCTTAGTGATAGCAAACCAAGCTTTCTTT. Translated, it gives CASSLVIANQAFF. The J gene is TRBJ1-1, the V gene TRBV11-2; D gene ambiguous. Germline V gene data show CDR1 as SGHAT and CDR2 as FQNNGV. The V gene lost 1 base and the J gene lost 9 bases, with 12 bases spanning the gap. CDR3 size: 13 residues.